A single sample is the source of the 22 T cell receptor beta chains below, sequenced in a study of identical twins. TCRdb re-called the 5' RACE reads through MiXCR, storing one row per CDR3 protein. This table holds approximately 1.8 million distinct CDR3 sequences, about 30% found once. The sequenced sample was cord blood. Source of these receptors: a newborn girl in good health.

V gene TRBV3-1 combines with J gene TRBJ2-5, with unresolved D. Trimming pared 4 bases from V and 3 bases from J, leaving 18 bases between. The germline gives CDR1 LGHDT, CDR2 YNNKEL (reference sequence). The CDR3 has 16 residues. The chain's CDR3 is CASSPLARSWKETQYF. In nucleotides, the CDR3 is TGTGCCAGCAGCCCACTGGCCCGGAGTTGGAAAGAGACCCAGTACTTC.

This clonotype came up a few times. The chain uses TRBV12-3 or TRBV12-4 and TRBJ2-5; D uncertain. V dropped 8 bases and J dropped 3 bases, with 10 bases sitting between them. CDR3 length: 12 amino acids. The CDR3 DNA reads TGTGCCAGCGGAACAAGTAAAGAGACCCAGTACTTC. Its translation is CASGTSKETQYF.

The chain employs TRBV24-1 and TRBJ2-5; 8 nucleotides match TRBD1. Germline V gene lookup returns CDR1 KGHDR and CDR2 SFDVKD. The CDR3 covers 12 residues. With V trimmed by 9 bases and J by 11 bases, 10 bases remained unmatched. The CDR3 coding sequence is TGTGCCACCGAGGACAGGGCCTATGAGCAGTACTTC. Its translation is CATEDRAYEQYF.

The chain combines TRBV5-1 with TRBJ2-3, with 10 bases matching TRBD2. J lost 0 bases, V lost 4 bases, and 14 bases had no gene match. CDR3 size: 19 residues. Germline lookup yields CDR1 SGHRS and CDR2 YFSETQ. This chain's CDR3 is CASSHGTSAISRSTDTQYF. CDR3 bases: TGCGCCAGCAGCCACGGGACTAGCGCGATATCACGCAGCACAGATACGCAGTATTTT.

A remark on this clonotype: A read error may account for a junction end that differs from germline. The chain carries TRBV6-6 and TRBJ2-3; a possible D gene is TRBD1 (5 bases). The CDR3 extends over 15 amino acids. Germline V lookup: CDR1 MNHNY, CDR2 SVGAGI (reference sequence). The CDR3 nucleotides read TGTGCCAGCAGTTACGTAGGGGTCAGCACAGATACGCGGTATTTT. Residues: CASSYVGVSTDTRYF.

CDR3 bases: TGCAGCGTTGAATCGCAAGTTAACTATGGCTACACCTTC. Protein product: CSVESQVNYGYTF. The rearrangement uses TRBV29-1 and TRBJ1-2; D is ambiguous. V lost 2 bases to trimming and J lost 1 base, with 8 bases between them. Germline-derived CDR1 and CDR2 are SQVTM and ANQGSEA. This CDR3 contains 13 residues.

A word on this clonotype: The junction does not match germline at one end; this may be a read error. The chain uses TRBV4-1 and TRBJ2-1, with D maybe TRBD2 (6 bases). Looked up from germline, CDR1 is MGHRA and CDR2 is YSYEKL. CDR3 length equals 17 residues. CDR3 residues: CTSSQEQDYLSYNEQFF. CDR3 nucleotides: TGCACCAGCAGCCAAGAGCAGGACTATCTCTCCTACAATGAGCAGTTCTTC.

This clonotype was observed a handful of times. The V gene is TRBV9, the J gene TRBJ1-1, with D maybe TRBD1 (5 bases). The CDR3 runs 15 residues. From germline, CDR1 is SGDLS and CDR2 YYNGEE. V gave up 4 bases and J gave up 3 bases, with 16 bases separating them. The CDR3: CASSPNAREDTEAFF. The CDR3 bases are TGTGCCAGCAGCCCCAATGCCAGGGAGGACACTGAAGCTTTCTTT.

The chain couples TRBV20-1 to TRBJ1-2; tentative D call: TRBD1 (5 bases). CDR3 length: 15 amino acids. Germline values: CDR1 DFQATT, CDR2 SNEGSKA (reference sequence). V dropped 0 bases and J dropped 5 bases, with 16 bases sitting between them. DNA for the CDR3: TGCAGTGCTAGAGACGGCCGGAGCAGGGTATATGGCTACACCTTC. It yields the protein CSARDGRSRVYGYTF.

This clonotype was recorded a few times. The chain couples TRBV28 to TRBJ2-7; 11 bases fit TRBD1. The CDR3 has 14 amino acids. Germline V gene data show CDR1 as MDHEN and CDR2 as SYDVKM. V lost 8 bases, J lost 5 bases, and 8 bases stayed unmatched. The CDR3 DNA reads TGTGCCAGCCTCGGGACAGGGGGAAGTAACGAGCAGTACTTC. This codes for CASLGTGGSNEQYF.

This rearrangement joins TRBV6-2 or TRBV6-3 to TRBJ2-4; D unclear. The germline gives CDR1 MNHEY, CDR2 SVGEGT. V lost 2 bases and J lost 7, with 6 bases in between. The CDR3 runs 12 residues. The CDR3 region is CASSYGPNIQYF. CDR3 DNA sequence: TGTGCCAGCAGTTACGGGCCGAACATTCAGTACTTC.

This clonotype has just a few counts. This chain joins TRBV20-1 and TRBJ2-1, with D perhaps TRBD2 (6 bases). CDR1 and CDR2 (germline): DFQATT, SNEGSKA (reference sequence). This CDR3 is 14 amino acids long. CDR3: CSAGTPLGDNEQFF. DNA of the CDR3: TGCAGCGCGGGGACGCCCTTAGGGGACAATGAGCAGTTCTTC.

This clonotype appeared a few times. The chain has TRBV4-1 and TRBJ1-2, with D hard to call. The CDR3 runs to 15 residues. Germline V gene sequence: CDR1 MGHRA, CDR2 YSYEKL. The V end was cut by 0 bases, the J end by 8 bases, with 16 bases between. The DNA of the CDR3 is TGCGCCAGCAGCCAAGAAAACCTGTCCAGATGGGGCTACACCTTC. Protein product: CASSQENLSRWGYTF.

The V call is TRBV7-9, the J call TRBJ1-1; no firm D call. The germline gives CDR1 SEHNR, CDR2 FQNEAQ (reference sequence). Between the trimmed V and J ends, which lost 5 bases and 7 bases, there was a span of 14 bases. This CDR3 is 13 amino acids long. This CDR3 is CASSVLGEGEAFF. The DNA for the CDR3 is TGTGCCAGCAGCGTTCTCGGGGAGGGTGAAGCTTTCTTT.

This clonotype was counted only a few times. The V and J genes are TRBV20-1 and TRBJ2-1; tentative D call: TRBD2 (6 bases). Per the germline V gene, CDR1 is DFQATT and CDR2 is SNEGSKA (reference sequence). The length of the CDR3 is 15 residues. Trimming took 1 base from V and 7 from J, leaving 17 bases between them. The CDR3 region has the DNA TGCAGTGCTAGAGGGGAGGCCTCGGGGGATAATGAGCAGTTCTTC. Residues: CSARGEASGDNEQFF.

V and J are TRBV29-1 and TRBJ1-1; 7 bases align to TRBD1. V lost 1 base and J lost 4; bases outside the gene matches: 6. The CDR3 runs 14 residues. CDR1 is SQVTM and CDR2 is ANQGSEA in the germline V gene. The CDR3 protein is CSVEASAGGTEAFF. CDR3 DNA: TGCAGCGTTGAAGCCTCGGCAGGGGGCACTGAAGCTTTCTTT. Filled out from reference TRBV29-1 and TRBJ1-1, the complete variable domain reads SAVISQKPSRDICQRGTSLTIQCQVDSQVTMMFWYRQQPGQSLTLIATANQGSEATYESGFVIDKFPISRPNLTFSTLTVSNMSPEDSSIYLCSVEASAGGTEAFFGQGTRLTVV.

This chain uses TRBV28 with TRBJ2-7; 10 positions match TRBD1. Unmatched junction bases numbered 10, after V lost 1 base and J lost 7 bases. This CDR3 comprises 16 residues. Germline loops: CDR1 MDHEN, CDR2 SYDVKM. The CDR3 region has the DNA TGTGCCAGCAGTTTATCTCCGGGACAGGGGATGAGTGAGCAGTACTTC. The encoded protein is CASSLSPGQGMSEQYF.

This clonotype occurred many times. This chain connects TRBV15 to TRBJ2-3; TRBD2 might be the D (6 bases). V lost 3 bases to trimming and J lost 0 bases, with 7 bases between them. The CDR3 is made up of 14 amino acids. CDR1 is LNHNV, CDR2 YYDKDF, per germline (reference sequence). The CDR3 spells CATSSGLSTDTQYF. CDR3 DNA: TGTGCCACCAGCAGCGGACTAAGCACAGATACGCAGTATTTT.

The V gene is TRBV5-6, the J gene TRBJ1-1; D not certain. Looked up from germline, CDR1 is SGHDT and CDR2 is YYEEEE. This CDR3 is 14 amino acids long. V was clipped by 0 bases and J by 7 bases, with 13 bases between them. The CDR3: CASSLVSGTLEAFF. CDR3 DNA: TGTGCCAGCAGCTTGGTATCCGGTACTCTTGAAGCTTTCTTT.

In this sample, this clonotype turned up many times. The chain is built from TRBV4-1 and TRBJ2-1; 8 nucleotides align to TRBD1. V lost 4 bases and J lost 5; bases outside the gene matches: 4. Germline lookup yields CDR1 MGHRA and CDR2 YSYEKL. The CDR3 is made up of 14 amino acids. The CDR3: CASSPRTGHNEQFF. The CDR3 nucleotides read TGCGCCAGCAGCCCTCGGACAGGGCACAATGAGCAGTTCTTC.

This rearrangement joins TRBV25-1 to TRBJ2-2; TRBD1 might be the D (6 bases). V dropped 0 bases and J dropped 1 base, with 9 bases sitting between them. This CDR3 is built from 16 residues. CDR1 and CDR2 (germline): MGHDK, SYGVNS. Here the CDR3 DNA reads TGTGCCAGCAGTGAATATTGGGGACAGAACACCGGGGAGCTGTTTTTT. This gives the protein CASSEYWGQNTGELFF.

The chain joins TRBV3-1 to TRBJ2-5, with D possibly TRBD1 on 6 matching bases. V lost 7 bases and J 1 base, leaving 16 bases between the germline ends. Germline CDR1 is LGHDT and CDR2 is YNNKEL (reference sequence). The CDR3 has 15 amino acids. In DNA form, the CDR3 reads TGTGCCAGCACCCTTGGGGGCGGTTCCCAAGAGACCCAGTACTTC. Encoded protein: CASTLGGGSQETQYF.